These 2 T cell receptor beta chains share one sample of origin, sequenced in a study of blood T cell repertoires in COVID-19. Clones were sequenced by immunoSEQ multiplex PCR, and TCRdb holds only the in-frame ones, with some missing. The table records 150,000 to 200,000 clones, about four fifths of them present only once. Sequenced input: peripheral blood. Receptors were obtained from a man in his sixties with active or convalescent COVID-19.

The rearrangement joins TRBV5-4 to TRBJ1-1; D is perhaps TRBD1 (5 bases). CDR1 is SGHNT and CDR2 is YYREEE in the germline V gene (reference sequence). This CDR3 contains 17 residues. With 4 bases removed from V and 0 bases from J, the gap between germline ends came to 19 bases. The CDR3 region is CASSRVRDSRMNTEAFF. The CDR3 DNA reads as TGTGCCAGCAGCCGTGTCAGGGATAGTAGAATGAACACTGAAGCTTTCTTT.

The sample holds a few counts of this clone. This chain links TRBV11-1 with TRBJ2-7, with 7 bases fitting TRBD1. The germline V gene has CDR1 SGHAT and CDR2 FQDESV (reference sequence). The J segment lost 0 bases and the V segment lost 5 bases, leaving 10 bases of the junction unmatched. This CDR3 region has 16 residues. CDR3 in DNA: TGTGCCAGCAGCCGCTCTCGGACAGGCGCCTCCTACGAGCAGTACTTC. Translated: CASSRSRTGASYEQYF.